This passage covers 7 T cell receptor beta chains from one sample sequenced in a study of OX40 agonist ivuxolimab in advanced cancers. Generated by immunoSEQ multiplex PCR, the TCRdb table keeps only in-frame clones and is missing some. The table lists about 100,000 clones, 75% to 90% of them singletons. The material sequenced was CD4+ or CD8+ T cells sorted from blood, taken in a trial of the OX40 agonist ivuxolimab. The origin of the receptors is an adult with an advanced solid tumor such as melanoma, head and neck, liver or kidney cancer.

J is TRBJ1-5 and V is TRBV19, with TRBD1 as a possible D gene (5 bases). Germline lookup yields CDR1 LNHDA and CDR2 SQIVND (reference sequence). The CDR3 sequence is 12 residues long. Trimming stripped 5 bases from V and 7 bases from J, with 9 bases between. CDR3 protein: CASSQGGQPQHF. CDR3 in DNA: TGTGCCAGTAGTCAGGGTGGGCAGCCCCAGCATTTT.

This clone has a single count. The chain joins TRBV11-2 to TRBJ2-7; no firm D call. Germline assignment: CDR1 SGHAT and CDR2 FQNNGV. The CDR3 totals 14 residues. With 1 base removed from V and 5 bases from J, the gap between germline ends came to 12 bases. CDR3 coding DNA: TGTGCCAGCAGCTTAGGGACGGTTACGAACGAGCAGTACTTC. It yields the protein CASSLGTVTNEQYF.

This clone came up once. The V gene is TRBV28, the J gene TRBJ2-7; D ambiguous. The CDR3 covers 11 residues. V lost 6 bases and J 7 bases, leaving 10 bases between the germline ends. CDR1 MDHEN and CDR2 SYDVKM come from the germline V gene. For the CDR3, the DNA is TGTGCCAGCAGCCCCAGGACGGAGCAGTACTTC. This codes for CASSPRTEQYF.

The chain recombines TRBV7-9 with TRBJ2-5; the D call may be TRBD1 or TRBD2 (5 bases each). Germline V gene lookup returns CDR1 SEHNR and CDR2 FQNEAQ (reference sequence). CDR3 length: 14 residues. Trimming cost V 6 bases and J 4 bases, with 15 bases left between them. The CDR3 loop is CASSEGRVRETQYF. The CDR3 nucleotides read TGTGCCAGCAGTGAGGGCAGGGTACGAGAGACCCAGTACTTC.

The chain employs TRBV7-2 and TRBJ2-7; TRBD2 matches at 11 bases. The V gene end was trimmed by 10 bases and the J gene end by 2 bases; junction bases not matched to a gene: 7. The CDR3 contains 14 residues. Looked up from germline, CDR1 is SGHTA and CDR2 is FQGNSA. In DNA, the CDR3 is TGTGCCACTGAGCATAGCGGGAGGGCCTACGAGCAGTACTTC. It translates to CATEHSGRAYEQYF.

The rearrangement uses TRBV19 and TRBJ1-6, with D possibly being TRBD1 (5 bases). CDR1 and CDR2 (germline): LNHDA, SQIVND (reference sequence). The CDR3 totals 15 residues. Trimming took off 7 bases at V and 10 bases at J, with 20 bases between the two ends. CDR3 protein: CASKVSGQTISPLHF. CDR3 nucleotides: TGTGCCAGTAAGGTCTCTGGACAAACCATATCACCCCTCCACTTT.

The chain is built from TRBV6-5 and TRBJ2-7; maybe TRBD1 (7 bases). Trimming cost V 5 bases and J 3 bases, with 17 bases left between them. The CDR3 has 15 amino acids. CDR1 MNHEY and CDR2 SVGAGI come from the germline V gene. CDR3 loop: CASSPSTGTFYEQYF. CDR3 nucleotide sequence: TGTGCCAGCAGTCCCTCGACAGGGACTTTCTACGAGCAGTACTTC.